A single sample is the source of the 7 T cell receptor beta chains below, sequenced in a study of memory CD4+ T cells and cytomegalovirus serostatus. Single viable CD3+CD4+CD8-CD45RO+ cells were sorted as the memory CD4+ T cells. Data came from immunoSEQ multiplex PCR; TCRdb stores just in-frame clones and leaves some out. In the table there are some 67,000 clones, around 76% of which are singletons. Sequenced sample: memory CD4+ T cells from blood. The receptors stem from an adult in good health and CMV-seropositive.

The rearrangement joins TRBV27 to TRBJ1-5; perhaps TRBD1 as D (6 bases). Germline-derived CDR1 and CDR2 are MNHEY and SMNVEV (reference sequence). The CDR3 is made up of 15 amino acids. Trimming cost V 3 bases and J 4 bases, with 13 bases left between them. The CDR3 DNA reads TGTGCCAGCAGTTTCGCCGGTCAGGGGAATCAGCCCCAGCATTTT. The encoded protein is CASSFAGQGNQPQHF.

This clone was found a few times. This chain links TRBV28 with TRBJ1-5; D unclear. Germline V gene sequence: CDR1 MDHEN, CDR2 SYDVKM. This CDR3 has 17 amino acids. Between the trimmed V and J ends, which lost 5 bases and 0 bases, there was a span of 17 bases. This CDR3 reads CASSPPREAHSNQPQHF. The CDR3 region has the DNA TGTGCCAGCAGTCCACCCCGGGAGGCCCATAGCAATCAGCCCCAGCATTTT.

V is TRBV28 and J is TRBJ2-7; 9 nucleotides agree with TRBD1. Trimming removed 7 bases from V and 4 bases from J; junction bases left unmatched: 11. CDR3 length: 15 residues. CDR1 and CDR2 (germline): MDHEN, SYDVKM. This CDR3 reads CASKIRDRDLYEQYF. The CDR3 bases are TGTGCCAGCAAAATCCGGGACAGGGACCTATACGAGCAGTACTTC.

This clone was observed a single time. The rearrangement uses TRBV14 and TRBJ2-7, with 9 bases matching TRBD1. CDR1 and CDR2 from the germline V gene are SGHDN and FVKESK. The CDR3 covers 18 residues. V was clipped by 1 base and J by 1 base; unmatched bases: 11. The CDR3 DNA reads TGTGCCAGCAGCCAAGGAGGTTACAGGGGGCGGAGGTCCTACGAGCAGTACTTC. Its translation: CASSQGGYRGRRSYEQYF.

The chain couples TRBV19 to TRBJ1-4; D is unclear. The CDR3 sequence is 13 residues long. Deletions cut 11 bases from V and 6 bases from J, with 16 bases between. Germline values: CDR1 LNHDA, CDR2 SQIVND (reference sequence). Here the CDR3 reads CACRLPGHEKLFF. As DNA, the CDR3 is TGTGCCTGTCGACTTCCAGGCCATGAAAAACTGTTTTTT.

DNA of the CDR3: TGTGCCAGCAGTTTATCAGGGAACACCGGGGAGCTGTTTTTT. Translation gives CASSLSGNTGELFF. The chain couples TRBV28 to TRBJ2-2, with D unclear. V dropped 1 base and J dropped 1 base, with 4 bases sitting between them. Looked up from germline, CDR1 is MDHEN and CDR2 is SYDVKM. The CDR3 is 14 residues long.

This clone has just a few counts. The V and J genes are TRBV30 and TRBJ1-1; the D is unclear. The CDR3 is made up of 13 amino acids. Germline values: CDR1 GTSNPN, CDR2 SVGIG (reference sequence). Trimming left V 4 bases short and J 5 bases short, with 14 bases between. The CDR3 protein is CAWIPTPRTEAFF. CDR3 DNA sequence: TGTGCCTGGATCCCCACCCCCCGTACTGAAGCTTTCTTT. The full variable domain, completed using reference TRBV30 and TRBJ1-1, is SQTIHQWPATLVQPVGSPLSLECTVEGTSNPNLYWYRQAAGRGLQLLFYSVGIGQISSEVPQNLSASRPQDRQFILSSKKLLLSDSGFYLCAWIPTPRTEAFFGQGTRLTVV.